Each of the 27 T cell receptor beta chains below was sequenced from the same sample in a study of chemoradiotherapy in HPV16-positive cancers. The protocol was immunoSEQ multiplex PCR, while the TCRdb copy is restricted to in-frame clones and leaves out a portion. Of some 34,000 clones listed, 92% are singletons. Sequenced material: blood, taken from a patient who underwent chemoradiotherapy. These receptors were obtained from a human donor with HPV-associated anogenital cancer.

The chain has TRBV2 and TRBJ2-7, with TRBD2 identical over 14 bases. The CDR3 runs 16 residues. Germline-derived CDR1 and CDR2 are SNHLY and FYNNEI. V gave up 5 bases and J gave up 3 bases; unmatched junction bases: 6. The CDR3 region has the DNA TGTGCCAGCAGTCGACTAGCGGGGGGGCCCGGCTACGAGCAGTACTTC. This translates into CASSRLAGGPGYEQYF.

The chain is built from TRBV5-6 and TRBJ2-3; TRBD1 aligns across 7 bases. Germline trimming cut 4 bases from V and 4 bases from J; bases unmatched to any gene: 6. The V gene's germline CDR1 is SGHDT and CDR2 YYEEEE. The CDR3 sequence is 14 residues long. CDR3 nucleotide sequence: TGTGCCAGCAGCACGGGACAGATGGCAGATACGCAGTATTTT. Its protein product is CASSTGQMADTQYF.

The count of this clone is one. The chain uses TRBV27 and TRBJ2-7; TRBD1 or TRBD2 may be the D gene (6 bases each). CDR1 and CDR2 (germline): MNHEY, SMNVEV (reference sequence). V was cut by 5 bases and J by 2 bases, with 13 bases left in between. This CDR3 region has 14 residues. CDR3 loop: CASSLRGLAYEQYF. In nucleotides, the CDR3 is TGTGCCAGCAGTCTCCGGGGGCTCGCCTACGAGCAGTACTTC.

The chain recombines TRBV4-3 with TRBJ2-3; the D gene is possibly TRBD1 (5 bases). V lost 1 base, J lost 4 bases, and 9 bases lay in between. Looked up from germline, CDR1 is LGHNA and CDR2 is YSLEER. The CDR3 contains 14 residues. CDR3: CASSQGGVSDTQYF. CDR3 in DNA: TGCGCCAGCAGCCAAGGGGGCGTATCAGATACGCAGTATTTT.

The CDR3 sequence is CASSRTGAYEQYF. The DNA for the CDR3 is TGTGCCAGCAGCCGGACAGGGGCCTACGAGCAGTACTTC. The genes are TRBV9 and TRBJ2-7; 9 bases fit TRBD1. Unmatched junction bases numbered 1, after V lost 4 bases and J lost 2 bases. Germline values: CDR1 SGDLS, CDR2 YYNGEE. The CDR3 contains 13 residues.

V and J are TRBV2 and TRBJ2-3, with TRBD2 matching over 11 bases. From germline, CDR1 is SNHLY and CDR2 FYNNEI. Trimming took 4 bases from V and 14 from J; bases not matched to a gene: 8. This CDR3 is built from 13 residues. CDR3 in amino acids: CASSGYSGGALYF. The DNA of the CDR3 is TGTGCCAGCAGTGGGTATAGCGGGGGGGCCTTGTATTTT.

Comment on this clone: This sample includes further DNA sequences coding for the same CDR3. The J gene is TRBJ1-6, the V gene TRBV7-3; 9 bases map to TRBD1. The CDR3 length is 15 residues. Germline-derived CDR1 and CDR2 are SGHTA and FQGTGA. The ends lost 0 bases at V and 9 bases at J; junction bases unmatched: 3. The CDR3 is CASSLTGQGSSPLHF. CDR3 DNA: TGTGCCAGCAGCTTAACGGGACAGGGATCTTCACCCCTCCACTTT.

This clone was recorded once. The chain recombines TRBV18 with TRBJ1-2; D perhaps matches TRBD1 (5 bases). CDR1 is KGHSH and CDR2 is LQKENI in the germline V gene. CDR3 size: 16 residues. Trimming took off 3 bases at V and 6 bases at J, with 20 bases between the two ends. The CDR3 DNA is TGTGCCAGCTCACCCATCCCTACATCGGGGGAAGATGGCTACACCTTC. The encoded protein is CASSPIPTSGEDGYTF.

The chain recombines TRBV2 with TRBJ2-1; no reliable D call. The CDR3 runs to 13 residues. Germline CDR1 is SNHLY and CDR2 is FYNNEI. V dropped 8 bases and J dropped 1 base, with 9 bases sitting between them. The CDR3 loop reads CASLEESYNEQFF. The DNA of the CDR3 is TGTGCCAGCCTAGAGGAATCCTACAATGAGCAGTTCTTC.

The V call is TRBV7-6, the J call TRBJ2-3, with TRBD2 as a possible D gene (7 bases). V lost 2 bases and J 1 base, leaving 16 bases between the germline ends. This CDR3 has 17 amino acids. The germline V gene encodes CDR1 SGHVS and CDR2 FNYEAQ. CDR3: CASSLYEGGGGTDTQYF. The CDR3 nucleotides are TGTGCCAGCAGCTTATACGAGGGAGGGGGGGGCACAGATACGCAGTATTTT.

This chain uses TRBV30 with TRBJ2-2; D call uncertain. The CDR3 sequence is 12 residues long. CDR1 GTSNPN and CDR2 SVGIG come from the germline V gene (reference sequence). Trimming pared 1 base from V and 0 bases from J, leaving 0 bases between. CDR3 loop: CAWSANTGELFF. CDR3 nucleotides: TGTGCCTGGAGTGCGAACACCGGGGAGCTGTTTTTT.

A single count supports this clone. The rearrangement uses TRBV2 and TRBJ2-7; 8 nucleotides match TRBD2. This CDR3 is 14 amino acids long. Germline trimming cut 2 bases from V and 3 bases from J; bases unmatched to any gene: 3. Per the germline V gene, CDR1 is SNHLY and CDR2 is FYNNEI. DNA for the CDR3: TGTGCCAGCAGTGAACAGAGCGGGAGCTACGAGCAGTACTTC. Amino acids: CASSEQSGSYEQYF.

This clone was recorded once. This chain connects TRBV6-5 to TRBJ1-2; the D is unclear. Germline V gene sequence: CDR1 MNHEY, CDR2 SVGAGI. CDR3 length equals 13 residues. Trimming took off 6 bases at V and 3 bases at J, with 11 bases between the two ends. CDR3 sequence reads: CASSPRPHYGYTF. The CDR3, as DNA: TGTGCCAGCAGCCCTCGGCCTCACTATGGCTACACCTTC.

CDR3 region: CASSSPGLAGGNEQFF. The DNA for the CDR3 is TGTGCCAGCAGCTCCCCGGGACTAGCGGGGGGCAATGAGCAGTTCTTC. The rearrangement links TRBV7-2 to TRBJ2-1; 15 positions agree with TRBD2. Germline CDR1 SGHTA, CDR2 FQGNSA. The V and J ends lost 4 bases and 6 bases, in that order; junction bases with no gene match: 4. The length of the CDR3 is 16 residues.

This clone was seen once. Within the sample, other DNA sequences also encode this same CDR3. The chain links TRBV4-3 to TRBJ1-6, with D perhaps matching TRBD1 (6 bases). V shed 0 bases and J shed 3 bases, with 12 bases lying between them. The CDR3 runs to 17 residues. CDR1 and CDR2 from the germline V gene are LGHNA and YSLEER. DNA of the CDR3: TGCGCCAGCAGCCAAGATTTAACAGGGTTCTATAATTCACCCCTCCACTTT. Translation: CASSQDLTGFYNSPLHF.

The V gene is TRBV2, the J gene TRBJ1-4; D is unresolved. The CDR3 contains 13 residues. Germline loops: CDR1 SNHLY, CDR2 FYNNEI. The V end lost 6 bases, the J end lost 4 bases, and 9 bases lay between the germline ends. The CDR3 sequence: CASRDGFNEKLFF. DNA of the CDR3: TGTGCCAGCAGAGACGGGTTTAATGAAAAACTGTTTTTT.

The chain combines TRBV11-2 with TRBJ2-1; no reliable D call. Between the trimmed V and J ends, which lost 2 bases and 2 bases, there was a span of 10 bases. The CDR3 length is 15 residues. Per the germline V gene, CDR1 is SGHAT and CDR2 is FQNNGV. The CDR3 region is CASSLSVTTYNEQFF. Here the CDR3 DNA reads TGTGCCAGCAGCTTATCTGTGACAACCTACAATGAGCAGTTCTTC.

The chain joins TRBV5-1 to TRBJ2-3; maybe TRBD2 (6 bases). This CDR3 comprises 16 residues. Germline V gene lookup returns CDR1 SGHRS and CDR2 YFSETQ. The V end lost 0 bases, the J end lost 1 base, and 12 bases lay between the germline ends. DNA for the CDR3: TGCGCCAGCAGCTTGGGAAGGATAGCGGGCACAGATACGCAGTATTTT. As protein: CASSLGRIAGTDTQYF.

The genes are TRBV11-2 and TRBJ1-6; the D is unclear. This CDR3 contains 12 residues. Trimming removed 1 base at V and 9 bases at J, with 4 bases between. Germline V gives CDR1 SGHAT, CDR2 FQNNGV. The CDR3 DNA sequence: TGTGCCAGCAGCTTAGCGGGTTCACCCCTCCACTTT. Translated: CASSLAGSPLHF.

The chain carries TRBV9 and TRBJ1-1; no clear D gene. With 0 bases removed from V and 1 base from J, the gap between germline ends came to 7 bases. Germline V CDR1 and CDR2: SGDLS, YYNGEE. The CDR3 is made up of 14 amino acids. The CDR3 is CASSVGGANTEAFF. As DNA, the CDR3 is TGTGCCAGCAGCGTAGGGGGTGCGAACACTGAAGCTTTCTTT.

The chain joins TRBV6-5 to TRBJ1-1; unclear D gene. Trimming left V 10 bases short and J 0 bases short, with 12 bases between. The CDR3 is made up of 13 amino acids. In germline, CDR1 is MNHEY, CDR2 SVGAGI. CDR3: CATLDGLNTEAFF. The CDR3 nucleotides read TGTGCCACCTTAGACGGTCTGAACACTGAAGCTTTCTTT.

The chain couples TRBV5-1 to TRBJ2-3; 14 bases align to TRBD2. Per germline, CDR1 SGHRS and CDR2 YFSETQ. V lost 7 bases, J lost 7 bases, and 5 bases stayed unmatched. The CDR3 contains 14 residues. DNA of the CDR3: TGCGCCAGCGGACTAGCGGGGGGTGGATATACGCAGTATTTT. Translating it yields CASGLAGGGYTQYF.

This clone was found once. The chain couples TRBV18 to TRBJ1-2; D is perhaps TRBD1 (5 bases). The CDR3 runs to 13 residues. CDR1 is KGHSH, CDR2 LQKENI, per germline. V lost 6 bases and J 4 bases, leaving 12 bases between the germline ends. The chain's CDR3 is CASSVDSPYGYTF. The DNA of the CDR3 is TGTGCCAGCTCCGTAGACAGCCCCTATGGCTACACCTTC.

CDR3 loop: CASSRSGTVYNEQFF. For the CDR3, the DNA is TGCGCCAGCAGTCGTTCCGGGACGGTATACAATGAGCAGTTCTTC. The rearrangement links TRBV5-1 to TRBJ2-1; the D gene could be TRBD1 or TRBD2 (5 bases each). V lost 5 bases and J lost 4, with 16 bases in between. In germline, CDR1 is SGHRS, CDR2 YFSETQ. This CDR3 has 15 residues.

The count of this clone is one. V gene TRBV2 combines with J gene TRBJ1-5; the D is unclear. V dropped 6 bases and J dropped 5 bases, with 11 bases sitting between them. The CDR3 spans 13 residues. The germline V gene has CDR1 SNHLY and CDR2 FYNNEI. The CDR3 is CASRRGRDQPQHF. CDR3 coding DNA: TGTGCCAGCAGGCGTGGGAGGGATCAGCCCCAGCATTTT.

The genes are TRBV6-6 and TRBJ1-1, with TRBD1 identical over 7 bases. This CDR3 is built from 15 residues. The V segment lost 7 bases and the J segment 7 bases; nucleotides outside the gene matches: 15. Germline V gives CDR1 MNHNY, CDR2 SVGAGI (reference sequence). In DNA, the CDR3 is TGTGCCAGCAACAACCCTAGCGGGGGACAGATTGAAGCTTTCTTT. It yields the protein CASNNPSGGQIEAFF.

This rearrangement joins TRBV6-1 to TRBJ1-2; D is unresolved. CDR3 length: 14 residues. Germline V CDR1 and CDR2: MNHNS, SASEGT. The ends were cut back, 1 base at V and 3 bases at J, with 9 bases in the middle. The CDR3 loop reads CASSEVYLDYGYTF. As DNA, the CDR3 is TGTGCCAGCAGTGAAGTCTATCTGGACTATGGCTACACCTTC.